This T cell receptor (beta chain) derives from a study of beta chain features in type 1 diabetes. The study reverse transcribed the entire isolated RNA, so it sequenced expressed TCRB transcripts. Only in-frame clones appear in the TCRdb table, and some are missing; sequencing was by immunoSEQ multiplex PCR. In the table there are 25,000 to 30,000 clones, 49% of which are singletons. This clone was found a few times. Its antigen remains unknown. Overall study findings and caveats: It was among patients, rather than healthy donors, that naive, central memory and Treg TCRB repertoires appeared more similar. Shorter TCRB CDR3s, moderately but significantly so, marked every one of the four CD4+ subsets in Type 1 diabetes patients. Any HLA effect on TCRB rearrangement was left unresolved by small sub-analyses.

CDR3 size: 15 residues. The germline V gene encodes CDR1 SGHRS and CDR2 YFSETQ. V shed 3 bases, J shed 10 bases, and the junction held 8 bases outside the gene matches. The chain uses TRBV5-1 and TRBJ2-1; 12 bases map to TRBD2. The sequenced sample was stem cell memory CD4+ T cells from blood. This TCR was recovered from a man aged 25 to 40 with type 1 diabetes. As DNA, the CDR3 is TGCGCCAGCAGCTCATCTAGCGGGGGGGCCAGGGAGCAGTTCTTC. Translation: CASSSSSGGAREQFF.